This T cell receptor beta chain was retrieved from a study of siplizumab effects on memory and regulatory T cells. Note on this clone: The antigen remains unidentified.

Looked up from germline, CDR1 is SGHNT and CDR2 is YYREEE (reference sequence). This CDR3 is built from 13 residues. Trimming removed 3 bases from V and 5 bases from J, with 11 bases in between. Data came from immunoSEQ multiplex PCR; TCRdb stores just in-frame clones and leaves some out. The sample yields 50,000 to 70,000 clones, approximately 97% seen once. Study-level findings and limits: In unstimulated cells, naive T cells appeared more diverse than memory T cells and seemed major alloresponse contributors. With siplizumab, Treg-derived clones averaged approximately 72% of mappable alloreactive CD4+ clones, versus around 25% in controls. An assignable phenotype, naive or memory, was missing from roughly 83-96% of proliferating CD4+ or CD8+ clones. Confirmatory evidence of suppressive function in proliferating siplizumab-culture Tregs was not obtained.

The specimen was naive CD8+ T cells sorted from blood. V gene TRBV5-4 combines with J gene TRBJ1-1, with TRBD1 as a possible D gene (6 bases). The TCR was taken from a human donor in good health. CDR3 bases: TGTGCCAGCAGCTCACTACAGGGAACTGAAGCTTTCTTT. This gives the protein CASSSLQGTEAFF.